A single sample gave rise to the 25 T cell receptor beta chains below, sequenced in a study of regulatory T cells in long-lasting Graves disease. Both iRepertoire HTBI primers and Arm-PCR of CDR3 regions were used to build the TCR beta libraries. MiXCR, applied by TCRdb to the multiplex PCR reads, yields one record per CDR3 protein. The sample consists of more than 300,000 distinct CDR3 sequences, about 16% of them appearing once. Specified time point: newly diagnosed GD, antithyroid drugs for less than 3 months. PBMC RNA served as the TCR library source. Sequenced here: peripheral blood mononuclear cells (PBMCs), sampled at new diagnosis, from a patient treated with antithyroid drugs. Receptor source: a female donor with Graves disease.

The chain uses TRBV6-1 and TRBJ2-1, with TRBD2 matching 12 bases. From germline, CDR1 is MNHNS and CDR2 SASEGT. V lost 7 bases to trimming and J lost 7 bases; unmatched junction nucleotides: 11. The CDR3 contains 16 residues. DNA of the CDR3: TGTGCCAGCAAAAGGGGGCTAGCGGGAGGGCTGAATGAGCAGTTCTTC. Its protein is CASKRGLAGGLNEQFF.

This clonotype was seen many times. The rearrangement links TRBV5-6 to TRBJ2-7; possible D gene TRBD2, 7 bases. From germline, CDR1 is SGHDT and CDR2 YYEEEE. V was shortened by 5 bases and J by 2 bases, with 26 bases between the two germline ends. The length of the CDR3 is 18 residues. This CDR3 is CASRHDRFPSGAPYEQYF. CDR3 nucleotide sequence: TGTGCCAGCAGACATGACAGGTTTCCCAGCGGGGCCCCCTACGAGCAGTACTTC.

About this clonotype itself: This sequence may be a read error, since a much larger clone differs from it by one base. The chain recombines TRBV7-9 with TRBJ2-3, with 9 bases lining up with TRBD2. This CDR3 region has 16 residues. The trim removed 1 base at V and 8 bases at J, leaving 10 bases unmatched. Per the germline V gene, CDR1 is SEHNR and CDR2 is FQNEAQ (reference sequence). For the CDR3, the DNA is TGTGCCAGCAGCTTAGTGGCGGGACTAGCCCCAGGTACGCAGTATTTT. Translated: CASSLVAGLAPGTQYF. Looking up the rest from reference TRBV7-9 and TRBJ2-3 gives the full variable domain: DTGVSQNPRHKITKRGQNVTFRCDPISEHNRLYWYRQTLGQGPEFLTYFQNEAQLEKSRLLSDRFSAERPKGSFSTLEIQRTEQGDSAMYLCASSLVAGLAPGTQYFGPGTRLTVL.

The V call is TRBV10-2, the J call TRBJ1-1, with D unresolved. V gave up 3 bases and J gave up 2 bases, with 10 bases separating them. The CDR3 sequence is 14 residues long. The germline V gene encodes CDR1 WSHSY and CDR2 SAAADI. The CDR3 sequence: CASSEAMRNTEAFF. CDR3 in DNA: TGCGCCAGCAGTGAAGCTATGAGAAACACTGAAGCTTTCTTT.

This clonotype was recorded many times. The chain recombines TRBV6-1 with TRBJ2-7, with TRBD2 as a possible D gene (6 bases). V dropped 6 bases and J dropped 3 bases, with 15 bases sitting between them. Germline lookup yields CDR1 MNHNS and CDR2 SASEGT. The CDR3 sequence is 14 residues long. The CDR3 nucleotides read TGTGCCAGCAGCCAGGGAGGCGGTGGCTACGAGCAGTACTTC. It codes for CASSQGGGGYEQYF.

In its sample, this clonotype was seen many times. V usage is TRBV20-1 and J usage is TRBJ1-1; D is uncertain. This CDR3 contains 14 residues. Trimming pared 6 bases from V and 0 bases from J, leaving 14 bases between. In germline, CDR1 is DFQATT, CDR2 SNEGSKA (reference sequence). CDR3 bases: TGCAGTGCCCTCGGTTCGCCGATGAACACTGAAGCTTTCTTT. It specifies CSALGSPMNTEAFF.

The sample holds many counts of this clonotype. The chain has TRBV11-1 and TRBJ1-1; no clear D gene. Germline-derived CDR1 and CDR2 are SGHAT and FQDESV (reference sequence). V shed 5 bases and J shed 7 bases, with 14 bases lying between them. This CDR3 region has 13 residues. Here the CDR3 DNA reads TGTGCCAGCAGCCTCGAGCGCACAAATGAAGCTTTCTTT. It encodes CASSLERTNEAFF.

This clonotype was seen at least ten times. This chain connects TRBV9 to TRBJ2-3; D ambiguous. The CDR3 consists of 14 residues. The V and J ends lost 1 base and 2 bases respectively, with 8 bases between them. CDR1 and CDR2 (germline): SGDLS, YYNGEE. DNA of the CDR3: TGTGCCAGCAGCGTACCCGACCACACAGATACGCAGTATTTT. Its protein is CASSVPDHTDTQYF.

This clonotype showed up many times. For the CDR3, the DNA is TGTGCCAGCAGGTTGACTAGCGGGGGGGCTCTAGCCAAAAACATTCAGTACTTC. It yields the protein CASRLTSGGALAKNIQYF. The chain links TRBV6-1 to TRBJ2-4, with 14 bases that match TRBD2. The CDR3 has 18 amino acids. V lost 6 bases and J lost 0; bases outside the gene matches: 7. CDR1 and CDR2 from the germline V gene are MNHNS and SASEGT.

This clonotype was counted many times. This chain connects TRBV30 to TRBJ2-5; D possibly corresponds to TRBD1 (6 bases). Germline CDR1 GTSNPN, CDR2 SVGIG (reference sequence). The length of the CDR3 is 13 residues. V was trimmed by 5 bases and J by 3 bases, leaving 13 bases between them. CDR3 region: CAWGRGGEETQYF. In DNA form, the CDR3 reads TGTGCCTGGGGCAGGGGTGGGGAAGAGACCCAGTACTTC.

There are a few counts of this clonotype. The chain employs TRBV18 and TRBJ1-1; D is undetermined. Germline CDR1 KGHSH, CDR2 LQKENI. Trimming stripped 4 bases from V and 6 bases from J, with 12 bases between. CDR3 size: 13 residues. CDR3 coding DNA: TGTGCCAGCTCACGCGACGCCGGGGCTGAAGCTTTCTTT. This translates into CASSRDAGAEAFF.

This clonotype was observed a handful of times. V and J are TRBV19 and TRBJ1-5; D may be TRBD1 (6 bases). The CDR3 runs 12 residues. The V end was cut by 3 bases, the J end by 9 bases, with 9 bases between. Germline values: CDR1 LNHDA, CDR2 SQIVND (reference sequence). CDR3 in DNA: TGTGCCAGTAGTATCAGGGGATCGCCCCAGCATTTT. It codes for CASSIRGSPQHF. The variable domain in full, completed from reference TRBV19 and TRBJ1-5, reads DGGITQSPKYLFRKEGQNVTLSCEQNLNHDAMYWYRQDPGQGLRLIYYSQIVNDFQKGDIAEGYSVSREKKESFPLTVTSAQKNPTAFYLCASSIRGSPQHFGDGTRLSIL.

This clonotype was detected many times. The CDR3 spells CASSPGRGPRELFF. CDR3 in DNA: TGTGCCAGCAGCCCCGGTAGGGGGCCTAGGGAGCTGTTTTTT. The rearrangement uses TRBV7-8 and TRBJ2-2; 7 bases align to TRBD1. V dropped 5 bases and J dropped 9; count of bases not matched to a gene: 9. The CDR3 has 14 residues. Germline V gene sequence: CDR1 SGHVS, CDR2 FQNEAQ. Combining the CDR3 with reference TRBV7-8 and TRBJ2-2 gives the whole variable domain GAGVSQSPRYKVAKRGQDVALRCDPISGHVSLFWYQQALGQGPEFLTYFQNEAQLDKSGLPSDRFFAERPEGSVSTLKIQRTQQEDSAVYLCASSPGRGPRELFFGEGSRLTVL.

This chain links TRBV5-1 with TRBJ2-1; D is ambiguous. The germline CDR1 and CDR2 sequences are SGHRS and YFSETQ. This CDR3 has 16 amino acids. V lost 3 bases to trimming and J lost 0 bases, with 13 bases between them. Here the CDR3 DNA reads TGCGCCAGCAGCTCCCCGACGGTTTACTCCTACAATGAGCAGTTCTTC. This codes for CASSSPTVYSYNEQFF.

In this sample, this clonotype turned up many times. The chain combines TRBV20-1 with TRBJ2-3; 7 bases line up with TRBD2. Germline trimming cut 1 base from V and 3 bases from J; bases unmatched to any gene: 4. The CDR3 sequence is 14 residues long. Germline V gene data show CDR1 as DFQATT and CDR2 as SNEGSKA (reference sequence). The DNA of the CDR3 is TGCAGTGCTAGAGCGGCGGGAGTGACAGATACGCAGTATTTT. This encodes CSARAAGVTDTQYF.

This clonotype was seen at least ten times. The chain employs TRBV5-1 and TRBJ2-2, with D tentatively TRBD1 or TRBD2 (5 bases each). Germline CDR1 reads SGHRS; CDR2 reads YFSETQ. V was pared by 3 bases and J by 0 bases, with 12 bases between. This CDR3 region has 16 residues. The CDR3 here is CASSSTGAPNTGELFF. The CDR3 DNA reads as TGCGCCAGCAGCTCGACCGGGGCACCGAACACCGGGGAGCTGTTTTTT.

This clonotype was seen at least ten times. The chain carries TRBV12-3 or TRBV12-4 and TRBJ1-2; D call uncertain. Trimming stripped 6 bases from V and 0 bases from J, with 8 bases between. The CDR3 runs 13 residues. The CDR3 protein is CASSLQTNYGYTF. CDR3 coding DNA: TGTGCCAGCAGCTTACAAACTAACTATGGCTACACCTTC.

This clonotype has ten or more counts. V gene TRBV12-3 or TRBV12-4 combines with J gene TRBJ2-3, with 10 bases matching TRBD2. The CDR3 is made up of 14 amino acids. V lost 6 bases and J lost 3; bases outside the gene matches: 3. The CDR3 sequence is CASRASGGTDTQYF. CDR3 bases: TGTGCCAGCAGGGCTAGCGGGGGAACAGATACGCAGTATTTT.

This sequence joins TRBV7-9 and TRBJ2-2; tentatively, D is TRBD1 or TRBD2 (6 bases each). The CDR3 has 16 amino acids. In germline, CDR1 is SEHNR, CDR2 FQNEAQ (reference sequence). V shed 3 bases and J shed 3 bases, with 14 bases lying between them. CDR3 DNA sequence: TGTGCCAGCAGCTTCGTTGGGGGGCTCGACACCGGGGAGCTGTTTTTT. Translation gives CASSFVGGLDTGELFF.

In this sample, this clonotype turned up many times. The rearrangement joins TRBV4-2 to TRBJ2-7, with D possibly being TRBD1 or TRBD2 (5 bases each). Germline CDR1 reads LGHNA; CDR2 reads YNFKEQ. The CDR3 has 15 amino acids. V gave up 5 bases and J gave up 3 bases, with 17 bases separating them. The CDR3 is CASSSIPGAGYEQYF. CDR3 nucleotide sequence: TGTGCCAGCAGCTCAATTCCCGGGGCGGGCTACGAGCAGTACTTC.

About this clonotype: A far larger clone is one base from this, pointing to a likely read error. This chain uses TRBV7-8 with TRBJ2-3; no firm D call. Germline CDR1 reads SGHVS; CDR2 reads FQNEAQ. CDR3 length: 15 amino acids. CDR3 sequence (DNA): TGTGCCAGCAGCCCTCGTTTTCAGTCGGCGGATACGCAGTGTTTT. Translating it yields CASSPRFQSADTQCF.

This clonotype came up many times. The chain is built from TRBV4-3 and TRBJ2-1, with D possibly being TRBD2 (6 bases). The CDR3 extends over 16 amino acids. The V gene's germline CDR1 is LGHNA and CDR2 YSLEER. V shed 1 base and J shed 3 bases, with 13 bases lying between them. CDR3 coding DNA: TGCGCCAGCAGCCAAGTAATCTGGCGGGACTACAATGAGCAGTTCTTC. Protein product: CASSQVIWRDYNEQFF.

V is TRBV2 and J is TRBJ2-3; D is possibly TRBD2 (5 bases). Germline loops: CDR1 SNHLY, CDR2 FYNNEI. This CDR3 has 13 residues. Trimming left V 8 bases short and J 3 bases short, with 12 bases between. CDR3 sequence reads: CASGLEATDTQYF. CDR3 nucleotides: TGTGCCAGCGGTTTGGAGGCTACAGATACGCAGTATTTT.

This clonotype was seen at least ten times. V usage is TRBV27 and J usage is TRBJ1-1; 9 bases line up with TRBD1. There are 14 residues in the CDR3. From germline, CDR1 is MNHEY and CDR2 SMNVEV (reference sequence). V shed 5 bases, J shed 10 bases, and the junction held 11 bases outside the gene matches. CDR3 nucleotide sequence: TGTGCCAGCAGTCACCGGGACAGGGACGAGGGAGCTTTCTTT. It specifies CASSHRDRDEGAFF.

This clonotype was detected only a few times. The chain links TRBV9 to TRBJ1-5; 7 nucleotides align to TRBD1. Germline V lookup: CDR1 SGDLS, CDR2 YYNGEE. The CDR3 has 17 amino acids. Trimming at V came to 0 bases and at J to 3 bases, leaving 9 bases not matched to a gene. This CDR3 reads CASSVGAGTAVNQPQHF. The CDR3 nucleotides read TGTGCCAGCAGCGTAGGAGCAGGGACAGCCGTCAATCAGCCCCAGCATTTT.